These 31 T cell receptor beta chains originate from one sample sequenced in a study of T cells after posttransplantation cyclophosphamide. Busulfan-fludarabine conditioning, marrow transplant, and cyclophosphamide on days +3 and +4 were administered. Measured with immunoSEQ multiplex PCR; TCRdb has only the in-frame clones, and not every one. The profile shows around 2,000 clones, 70% to 75% of them singletons. Sequenced material: PBMCs, taken approximately five weeks after a stem cell transplant with posttransplant cyclophosphamide. The receptors come from a male patient between 45 and 59 years old who received an allogeneic stem cell transplant from a related donor and was CMV-positive. Some T cells here may be from the graft donor.

The chain recombines TRBV13 with TRBJ2-6; 7 nucleotides line up with TRBD2. J lost 0 bases, V lost 5 bases, and 10 bases had no gene match. This CDR3 has 18 amino acids. The germline gives CDR1 PRHDT, CDR2 FYEKMQ (reference sequence). The CDR3, as DNA: TGTGCCAGCAGCCCTGGACTAGGGCATCCCTCTGGGGCCAACGTCCTGACTTTC. Protein product: CASSPGLGHPSGANVLTF.

CDR3 sequence: CASSFSGSSYLDTQYF. The CDR3 coding sequence is TGTGCCAGCAGCTTTAGCGGGTCAAGTTATTTGGATACGCAGTATTTT. This chain uses TRBV11-3 with TRBJ2-3, with 7 bases that match TRBD2. The germline V gene has CDR1 SGHNT and CDR2 YENEEA. V lost 3 bases and J lost 6; bases outside the gene matches: 12. CDR3 length: 16 amino acids.

CDR3 sequence reads: CASSLVAGRLGEQFF. The CDR3 nucleotides are TGTGCCAGCAGCTTAGTAGCGGGTAGGTTAGGTGAGCAGTTCTTC. This rearrangement joins TRBV11-3 to TRBJ2-1, with 7 bases aligning to TRBD2. V lost 1 base to trimming and J lost 9 bases; unmatched junction nucleotides: 9. The CDR3 spans 15 residues. Germline assignment: CDR1 SGHNT and CDR2 YENEEA.

This clone is a singleton in its sample. The gene calls are TRBV21-1 and TRBJ2-2; TRBD1, the table's D call, was not compared with the DNA. TRBV21-1 is given as a pseudogene. The CDR3 covers 16 residues. This CDR3 is CASSKPPQGVFGELFF. CDR3 DNA sequence: TGTGCCAGCAGCAAACCTCCTCAGGGGGTATTCGGGGAGCTGTTTTTT.

The chain is built from TRBV27 and TRBJ1-2; D is ambiguous. Trimming took 5 bases from V and 7 from J, leaving 17 bases between them. This CDR3 is built from 14 residues. The germline V gene has CDR1 MNHEY and CDR2 SMNVEV (reference sequence). CDR3 region: CASSPAGIHAGYTF. The CDR3 DNA reads as TGTGCCAGCAGTCCTGCCGGGATCCACGCTGGCTACACCTTC.

This CDR3 reads CSAGGLFTDTQYF. CDR3 DNA sequence: TGCAGCGCCGGGGGGCTTTTCACAGATACGCAGTATTTT. The genes are TRBV29-1 and TRBJ2-3, with TRBD2 as a possible D gene (7 bases). The CDR3 has 13 amino acids. Germline values: CDR1 SQVTM, CDR2 ANQGSEA. The V and J ends lost 7 bases and 2 bases respectively, with 13 bases between them.

This clone has a single count. The chain has TRBV21-1 and TRBJ2-7; the DNA was not used to check the table's D call, TRBD1. TRBV21-1 is a pseudogene segment. The CDR3 spans 19 residues. The CDR3 protein is CASRMDCYGQPLISYEQYF. In DNA form, the CDR3 reads TGTGCCAGCAGGATGGACTGCTACGGACAGCCATTAATCTCCTACGAGCAGTACTTC.

This sequence joins TRBV5-6 and TRBJ2-7; D gene uncertain. This CDR3 has 18 residues. The ends were cut back, 0 bases at V and 5 bases at J, with 24 bases in the middle. The germline gives CDR1 SGHDT, CDR2 YYEEEE. Written as DNA, the CDR3 is TGTGCCAGCAGCTTGGTTGCCGGTTGGGCAACCCGTCCCCACGAGCAGTACTTC. It codes for CASSLVAGWATRPHEQYF.

This rearrangement joins TRBV9 to TRBJ2-7, with 7 bases fitting TRBD2. Germline trimming cut 4 bases from V and 2 bases from J; bases unmatched to any gene: 6. Germline CDR1 reads SGDLS; CDR2 reads YYNGEE. The CDR3 runs to 14 residues. CDR3 coding DNA: TGTGCCAGCAGCTCCGGGGGGACCGCCTACGAGCAGTACTTC. Translation: CASSSGGTAYEQYF.

V and J are TRBV5-1 and TRBJ2-2; no clear D gene. V shed 2 bases and J shed 0 bases, with 17 bases lying between them. The CDR3 is 18 residues long. Germline lookup yields CDR1 SGHRS and CDR2 YFSETQ. The CDR3 region has the DNA TGCGCCAGCAGCTTTCGAGCGATTACGACCCCGAACACCGGGGAGCTGTTTTTT. Its protein is CASSFRAITTPNTGELFF.

The rearrangement links TRBV4-1 to TRBJ2-3, with D possibly matching TRBD2 (7 bases). Germline lookup yields CDR1 MGHRA and CDR2 YSYEKL. This CDR3 spans 13 amino acids. The V gene lost 5 bases and the J gene lost 14 bases, with 20 bases spanning the gap. The CDR3 here is CASSYRSRGGRYF. The DNA of the CDR3 is TGCGCCAGCAGCTATCGGTCGAGGGGGGGTCGGTATTTT.

Points on this clone: The CDR3 does not end in the conserved phenylalanine or tryptophan, so this is likely a read error. The DNA is left out, because the CDR3 cannot be placed on it with certainty; the CDR3 is given as TCRdb lists it. The chain combines TRBV25-1 with TRBJ1-2; the table gives TRBD1 as D, unverified against the DNA. The length of the CDR3 is 11 amino acids, counting both ends. Germline V gives CDR1 MGHDK, CDR2 SYGVNS. This chain's CDR3 is CASLYGRTGPL.

The chain joins TRBV5-4 to TRBJ2-7; D unresolved. Trimming shortened V by 3 bases and J by 0 bases, and 16 bases separated the two germline ends. CDR3 length equals 16 residues. Germline CDR1 and CDR2: SGHNT and YYREEE (reference sequence). CDR3 nucleotide sequence: TGTGCCAGCAGCTGGAGTCCCGGGTTATCCTCCTACGAGCAGTACTTC. Its translation is CASSWSPGLSSYEQYF.

The chain joins TRBV11-2 to TRBJ2-2, with D possibly TRBD2 on 6 matching bases. Trimming took 3 bases from V and 4 from J, leaving 9 bases between them. Germline CDR1 is SGHAT and CDR2 is FQNNGV. The CDR3 covers 14 residues. CDR3 coding DNA: TGTGCCAGCAGCTTGCGGACTATCACCGGGGAGCTGTTTTTT. Translation: CASSLRTITGELFF.

CDR3 in DNA: TGCGCCAGCAGCCAAGAATGGTCTAGCGAAGCTTTCTTT. It is translated as CASSQEWSSEAFF. The chain links TRBV4-3 to TRBJ1-1; D not certain. CDR3 length equals 13 residues. The ends were cut back, 0 bases at V and 8 bases at J, with 10 bases in the middle. Germline V gives CDR1 LGHNA, CDR2 YSLEER.

This chain uses TRBV14 with TRBJ2-1; 9 positions match TRBD1. Germline assignment: CDR1 SGHDN and CDR2 FVKESK. V was clipped by 4 bases and J by 7 bases; unmatched bases: 8. The CDR3 contains 15 residues. This chain's CDR3 is CASSPGQGPLNEQFF. CDR3 DNA: TGTGCCAGCAGCCCCGGACAGGGGCCACTTAATGAGCAGTTCTTC.

The rearrangement links TRBV18 to TRBJ1-2; D gene ambiguous. V was clipped by 3 bases and J by 0 bases, with 8 bases between them. Germline assignment: CDR1 KGHSH and CDR2 LQKENI. The CDR3 runs 14 residues. CDR3 sequence (DNA): TGTGCCAGCTCACCCATTCGGGCTAACTATGGCTACACCTTC. Translation: CASSPIRANYGYTF.

The chain couples TRBV2 to TRBJ2-7, with unresolved D. The CDR3 loop spans 10 amino acids. CDR1 and CDR2 (germline): SNHLY, FYNNEI. V was pared by 3 bases and J by 5 bases, with 2 bases between. This chain's CDR3 is CASSDNEQYF. CDR3 coding DNA: TGTGCCAGCAGTGACAACGAGCAGTACTTC.

CDR3 in amino acids: CASSDLAGPNTGELFF. CDR3 bases: TGTGCCAGCAGTGACTTGGCAGGGCCGAACACCGGGGAGCTGTTTTTT. The chain combines TRBV25-1 with TRBJ2-2, with D perhaps TRBD1 (5 bases). Deletions cut 3 bases from V and 0 bases from J, with 11 bases between. Looked up from germline, CDR1 is MGHDK and CDR2 is SYGVNS. This CDR3 comprises 16 residues.

The chain joins TRBV19 to TRBJ1-2; 9 nucleotides align to TRBD1. The CDR3 runs 15 residues. V trimming: 3 bases; J trimming: 7 bases; junction bases outside the gene matches: 9. Germline-derived CDR1 and CDR2 are LNHDA and SQIVND (reference sequence). CDR3 in DNA: TGTGCCAGTAGTATGACCGGGACAGGGACCTCTGGCTACACCTTC. Encoded protein: CASSMTGTGTSGYTF.

The rearrangement joins TRBV5-4 to TRBJ1-1, with 8 bases that match TRBD1. Per the germline V gene, CDR1 is SGHNT and CDR2 is YYREEE (reference sequence). The trim removed 4 bases at V and 4 bases at J, leaving 9 bases unmatched. This CDR3 has 15 amino acids. CDR3 protein: CASSAGQGRFTEAFF. The CDR3 nucleotides are TGTGCCAGCAGCGCCGGACAGGGAAGGTTCACTGAAGCTTTCTTT.

This chain joins TRBV4-1 and TRBJ2-2; a weak D match, TRBD2 (5 bases). Per the germline V gene, CDR1 is MGHRA and CDR2 is YSYEKL. The V end lost 4 bases, the J end lost 4 bases, and 13 bases lay between the germline ends. The CDR3 is 15 amino acids. CDR3 loop: CASSRGRLSTGELFF. The DNA of the CDR3 is TGCGCCAGCAGCCGCGGGCGGTTAAGCACCGGGGAGCTGTTTTTT.

This chain connects TRBV10-3 to TRBJ2-1, with 9 bases aligning to TRBD1. The CDR3 totals 13 residues. V lost 11 bases to trimming and J lost 8 bases; unmatched junction nucleotides: 10. CDR1 and CDR2 from the germline V gene are ENHRY and SYGVKD. The CDR3 DNA follows: TGTGCCGTTGGGACAGGGAAAATCGATGAGCAGTTCTTC. Translating it yields CAVGTGKIDEQFF.

The chain is built from TRBV27 and TRBJ1-5, with 9 bases that match TRBD1. Germline-derived CDR1 and CDR2 are MNHEY and SMNVEV (reference sequence). This CDR3 region has 15 residues. V lost 4 bases and J lost 8; bases outside the gene matches: 9. The CDR3 region has the DNA TGTGCCAGCAGTTCCGCACAGGGGGCCGGGGAGCCCCAGCATTTT. It encodes CASSSAQGAGEPQHF.

This clone was seen a handful of times. The chain joins TRBV15 to TRBJ2-7; the match to TRBD1 covers 9 bases. Germline CDR1 reads LNHNV; CDR2 reads YYDKDF (reference sequence). The CDR3 sequence is 14 residues long. V lost 5 bases and J lost 7; bases outside the gene matches: 9. The CDR3 loop reads CATSGKQGAREQYF. In DNA, the CDR3 is TGTGCCACCAGCGGCAAACAGGGGGCGCGAGAGCAGTACTTC.

The V gene is TRBV18, the J gene TRBJ2-7, with 8 bases lining up with TRBD1. Germline V lookup: CDR1 KGHSH, CDR2 LQKENI. The V segment lost 4 bases and the J segment 7 bases; nucleotides outside the gene matches: 12. The CDR3 covers 15 residues. The CDR3 spells CASSQGQGAVSEQYF. Written as DNA, the CDR3 is TGTGCCAGCTCACAGGGTCAGGGGGCAGTGAGTGAGCAGTACTTC. The full variable domain, with the rest looked up from reference TRBV18 and TRBJ2-7, is NAGVMQNPRHLVRRRGQEARLRCSPMKGHSHVYWYRQLPEEGLKFMVYLQKENIIDESGMPKERFSAEFPKEGPSILRIQQVVRGDSAAYFCASSQGQGAVSEQYFGPGTRLTVT.

The chain joins TRBV10-3 to TRBJ2-7, with no clear D. The CDR3 covers 15 residues. The V gene lost 4 bases and the J gene lost 0 bases, with 13 bases spanning the gap. Germline CDR1 ENHRY, CDR2 SYGVKD. CDR3 region: CAISAPGSSSYEQYF. CDR3 in DNA: TGTGCCATCAGTGCCCCCGGTTCGAGCTCCTACGAGCAGTACTTC.

The V and J genes are TRBV27 and TRBJ1-2; perhaps TRBD1 as D (5 bases). Germline V gives CDR1 MNHEY, CDR2 SMNVEV (reference sequence). V lost 5 bases, J lost 2 bases, and 12 bases lay in between. This CDR3 spans 14 amino acids. CDR3 residues: CASSIGGPNYGYTF. The CDR3 DNA reads as TGTGCCAGCAGTATCGGGGGTCCCAACTATGGCTACACCTTC.

V and J are TRBV5-1 and TRBJ1-3; 8 nucleotides match TRBD1. The junction had 1 base not matched to a gene; V was cut back by 2 bases and J by 3 bases. The germline CDR1 and CDR2 sequences are SGHRS and YFSETQ. This CDR3 comprises 14 residues. The CDR3 sequence is CASSFTGGGNTIYF. DNA of the CDR3: TGCGCCAGCAGCTTCACAGGGGGTGGAAACACCATATATTTT.

The chain combines TRBV5-1 with TRBJ2-7; 7 bases match TRBD1. J lost 1 base, V lost 4 bases, and 8 bases had no gene match. Germline V gene lookup returns CDR1 SGHRS and CDR2 YFSETQ. CDR3 length: 15 residues. The DNA for the CDR3 is TGCGCCAGCAGCCCAGGACAGGTCGTATCCTACGAGCAGTACTTC. Its protein product is CASSPGQVVSYEQYF.

The V and J genes are TRBV5-6 and TRBJ2-5; TRBD2 aligns across 9 bases. Unmatched junction bases numbered 9, after V lost 3 bases and J lost 3 bases. Germline CDR1 SGHDT, CDR2 YYEEEE. The CDR3 is 16 residues long. In DNA, the CDR3 is TGTGCCAGCAGCTCCAAGCCGGCTAGCGGGAAAGAGACCCAGTACTTC. Translating it yields CASSSKPASGKETQYF. Full variable domain (missing parts from reference TRBV5-6 and TRBJ2-5): DAGVTQSPTHLIKTRGQQVTLRCSPKSGHDTVSWYQQALGQGPQFIFQYYEEEERQRGNFPDRFSGHQFPNYSSELNVNALLLGDSALYLCASSSKPASGKETQYFGPGTRLLVL.